The sequence of this T cell receptor beta chain was determined in a study of cytomegalovirus exposure and HLA in healthy donors (dated by TCRdb to between 2016 and 2019). At the level of the whole study: In an earlier analysis of 587 of the donors, 250 to 350 Gb of sequence data and 100 million or so unique TCR beta sequences from approximately 180 million T cells were reported. An early release that covered roughly 600 HLA-typed donors contained approximately 300 gigabases of sequencing data and some 87 million unique TCR sequences. Of the 300 to 500 genotyped donors, more than 75% were placed in the genetic ancestry cluster associated with self-reported Caucasian donors. The aim of the study was to test whether cataloging public T cell receptors could identify signatures of past pathogen exposure. Using immunosequencing, the study profiled T cell repertoires from about 650 subjects and related those repertoires to cytomegalovirus serostatus. Along with the roughly 670-subject first cohort, a separate validation cohort of roughly 110 different subjects was used. High-throughput TCR immunosequencing, statistical association of individual TCRs with disease status, and machine learning were combined to predict cytomegalovirus infection status. A later analysis re-examined previously published TCR beta repertoires from more than 550 donors and added high-resolution HLA genotyping to investigate patterns of TCR occurrence. Rather than using new phenotypic data, the later analysis identified candidate immune exposures from TCR beta sequences and from how often those sequences occurred across donors. In an earlier analysis of more than 550 of the donors, high-throughput TCR beta sequencing was used to judge whether each TCR beta V gene segment behaved as functional or pseudogenic. Donor age, sex, ethnicity and CMV serostatus were compiled alongside the repertoire data. Genome-wide SNP genotypes for about three fifths of the 666 donors were used in a later genetic analysis, which treated that subset as a discovery cohort. Every discovery cohort repertoire had been produced on one sequencing platform. HLA typing included class I and class II loci at four-digit resolution. Typing coverage varied by locus: roughly 629-640 donors for A, B, C, DRB1 and DQB1; around 560 for DQA1; around 570 for DPA1; more than 450 for DPB1. Because of strong linkage in the cohort, a few DR-DQ haplotypes were treated as single units for association and clustering. Across some 400 genotyped donors of the cohort, an average of about 220,000 unique TCR beta nucleotide sequences per donor were sequenced, and 15% to 20% of those sequences were non-productive. Overall study outcomes, separate from this receptor: A few of the identified cytomegalovirus-associated TCR beta chains were confirmed in vitro to be specific for cytomegalovirus antigens. The classifier was reported to diagnose cytomegalovirus status with high specificity and sensitivity in both the original cohort and the validation cohort. A group of highly shared sequence variants was considered likely to be a technical artifact of the sequencing pipeline. Immune exposure information for the cohort was limited to CMV serostatus. A later analysis associated approximately 17,000 TCR beta sequences with specific HLA alleles at a false discovery rate of 0.05. An earlier analysis of approximately 540 of the donors showed that most TCR beta V segments appeared in productive rearrangements either about 87% or about 30% of the time, which broadly matched IMGT annotations. Strong co-occurrence of HLA alleles, especially DR and DQ, made assigning TCR associations to individual alleles difficult. Sequencing depth was assumed to be roughly uniform across donors in the presence/absence analyses, though that assumption may not hold. Several of the top co-occurrence clusters appeared to be linked to parvovirus B19, influenza, CMV and Epstein-Barr virus, according to a later analysis. According to a later genetic analysis, donors in an Asian-associated ancestry cluster had fewer N-insertions in productive TCRs than the approximately 650-donor mean. The study listed approximately 150 TCR beta chains as associated with cytomegalovirus. In a later analysis, most CMV-associated TCR beta chains were found to appear HLA-restricted, with HLA associations seemingly driven largely by CMV exposure. The cohort was sequenced for TCR beta chains only, and without alpha or paired-chain data the features that could be detected were limited. Some IMGT-functional V segments, including TRBV6-2 and TRBV6-3, could not be distinguished by the 87-base-pair reads and were therefore excluded. An association between a missense DCLRE1C variant and V-gene and J-gene trimming of TCR beta chains was found in a later genetic analysis and replicated in an independent cohort. According to a later analysis, TCR association rates differed among HLA loci, with DRB1 alleles showing the most associated TCRs and HLA-C alleles showing the fewest. A further reported finding was that TCR beta sequences accurately predicted the HLA-A and HLA-B alleles for most subjects in the first cohort. Compared with equally common non-associated chains, HLA-associated TCR beta chains in a later analysis were more clonally expanded and had lower generation probabilities. While some public TCRs were present in many individuals, most TCR sequences turned up only very rarely across donors. Correlated functional status among segregating V segments might reflect linkage disequilibrium, but an unknown experimental factor could not be ruled out. Because counts were too low, about 15 rarely observed V segments, including chromosome 9 orphons, were left out of the earlier analysis of roughly 600 of the donors. The authors suggested that the approach could potentially be generalized to other disease states and immunological phenotypes. Because some donors lacked HLA typing at each locus, the association tests relied only on the typed subset.

The method was the immunoSEQ multiplex PCR assay. For the multiplex PCR, a mixture combining 60 forward primers for TCR Vbeta segments and 13 reverse primers for TCR Jbeta segments was used. The CDR3 region of rearranged TCR beta genes was amplified from genomic DNA by a multiplex PCR assay. The Illumina HiSeq System was used to sequence the amplified TCR beta libraries as 87-base-pair reads. Per the authors' processing: Across the 500 to 750 repertoires, a later analysis counted 80 million or so unique TCR beta chains, 9 million to 14 million of which were shared by at least two donors. Raw reads were error-corrected and collapsed into unique sequences with a nearest-neighbor algorithm that merged closely related sequences to remove PCR and sequencing errors. V, D and J gene segments were assigned by aligning CDR3 sequences to IMGT reference sequences. For a sequence to be retained, at least a six-nucleotide match to both a V gene segment and a J gene segment was required. Rearrangements were called productive when the CDR3 lacked stop codons and stayed in frame with V and J; all others were non-productive. CDR3 was defined according to IMGT convention as the region running from the second conserved V-encoded cysteine to the conserved J-encoded phenylalanine. The earlier analysis of approximately 500 of the donors excluded sequences that lacked an unambiguous match to a single V gene segment. In an earlier analysis of approximately 500 of the donors, a V segment was called functional when productive rearrangements were above 56.7%, and segregating when the standard deviation between donors exceeded 5%. A statistical classification framework was built for diagnosing cytomegalovirus status from the catalog of TCR beta chain sequences. A later analysis assigned V and J genes by comparing TCR nucleotide sequences with IMGT/GENE-DB human TR gene sequences. In a later analysis, CDR3 sequences and most-parsimonious VDJ recombination scenarios were assigned using the TCRdist pipeline. In a later analysis, each TCR beta chain was defined by its CDR3 amino acid sequence together with its V-gene family, and reads without a unique V-gene family were excluded. In a later analysis, fewer than 650 highly shared, low-generation-probability nucleotide sequences were removed to address suspected cross-contamination and a sequencing artifact. A later analysis calculated a clonal expansion index for each public chain from normalized within-repertoire ranks of inferred template counts. In a later analysis, generation probabilities were computed with a VDJ recombination model fitted to out-of-frame rearrangements, and the resulting probabilities were checked against IGoR. A later analysis scored TCR-TCR, TCR-HLA and TCR-CMV co-occurrence with hypergeometric tests, applying a repertoire-size bias correction to TCR pairs. In a later analysis, false discovery rates were estimated by permuting HLA or CMV assignments 20 times. In a later analysis, co-occurring TCRs were grouped using DBSCAN, and TCRdist sequence similarity was added for clustering within HLA-allele-positive subsets. For co-occurrence clustering, repertoires with fewer than 30,000 or more than 120,000 public chains were excluded, along with four or five repertoires with anomalous nucleotide sharing. This immuneACCESS table, as held by TCRdb, lists in-frame sequences with V and J called but not all clones. Of the missing ones, under half trace to an unresolved V gene in checked studies; the others have no known cause. Clonal size and the V and J genes are those of that table, whereas D and trimming came from the DNA. In this sample the table shows roughly 130,000 clones, more than 70% of which occur a single time. Roughly 1.2% of the sample belongs to the ten largest clones.

The cohort was made up of approximately 670 healthy bone marrow donors. At the time of sampling, all cohort members were nominally healthy, though unrecorded immune exposures were likely present. The donor was CMV seropositive and belonged to the group of about 290 seropositive cohort members. A peripheral blood sample was collected from each donor, and TCR beta sequencing was performed on peripheral blood mononuclear cells. Genomic DNA was extracted from the blood cell samples with the Qiagen DNeasy Blood Extraction Kit. The CDR3 has 16 amino acids, counting the end cysteine and phenylalanine. Just the 48-base CDR3 DNA is kept, in frame starting at base 1. In the case of this clone: Its antigen specificity is not known. Qualities for individual bases were not recorded, and no much larger clone is one base off.

Input material: PBMCs. The source of this sequence is a male donor in good health and CMV-seropositive. The V gene is TRBV21-1 and the J gene is TRBJ1-2; the D segment call TRBD1 is taken from the table without a DNA check. TRBV21-1 is deemed a pseudogene. CDR3 loop: CASSPQTAATGDGYTF. The DNA is TGTGCCAGCAGCCCCCAAACGGCAGCTACAGGTGATGGCTACACCTTC.